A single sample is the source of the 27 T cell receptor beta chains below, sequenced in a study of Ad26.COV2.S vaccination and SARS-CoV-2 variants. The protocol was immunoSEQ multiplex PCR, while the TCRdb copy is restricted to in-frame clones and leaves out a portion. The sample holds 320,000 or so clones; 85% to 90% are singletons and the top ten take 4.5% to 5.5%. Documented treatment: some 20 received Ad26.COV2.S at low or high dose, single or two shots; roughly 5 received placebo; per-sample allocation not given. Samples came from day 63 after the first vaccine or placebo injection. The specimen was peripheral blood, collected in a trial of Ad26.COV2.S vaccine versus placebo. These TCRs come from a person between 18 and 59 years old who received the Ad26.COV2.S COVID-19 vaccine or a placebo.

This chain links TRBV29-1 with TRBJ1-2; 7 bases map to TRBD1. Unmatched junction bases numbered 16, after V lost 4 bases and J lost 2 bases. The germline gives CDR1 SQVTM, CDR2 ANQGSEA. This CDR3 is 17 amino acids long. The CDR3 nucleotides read TGCAGCGTTGGCCTAGGACAGGTACTGATGGAGAACTATGGCTACACCTTC. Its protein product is CSVGLGQVLMENYGYTF.

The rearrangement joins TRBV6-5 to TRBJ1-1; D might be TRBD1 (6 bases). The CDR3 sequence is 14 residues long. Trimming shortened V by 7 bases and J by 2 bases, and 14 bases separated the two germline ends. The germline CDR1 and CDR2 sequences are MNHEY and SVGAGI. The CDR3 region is CASKLGGENTEAFF. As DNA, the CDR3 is TGTGCCAGCAAGCTAGGGGGGGAAAACACTGAAGCTTTCTTT.

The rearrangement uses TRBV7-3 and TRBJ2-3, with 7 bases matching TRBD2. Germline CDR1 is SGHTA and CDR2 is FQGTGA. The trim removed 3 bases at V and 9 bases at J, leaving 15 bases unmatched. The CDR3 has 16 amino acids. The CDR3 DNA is TGTGCCAGCAGCTTCGGACTAGACATACAACCCCCCACGCAGTATTTT. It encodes CASSFGLDIQPPTQYF.

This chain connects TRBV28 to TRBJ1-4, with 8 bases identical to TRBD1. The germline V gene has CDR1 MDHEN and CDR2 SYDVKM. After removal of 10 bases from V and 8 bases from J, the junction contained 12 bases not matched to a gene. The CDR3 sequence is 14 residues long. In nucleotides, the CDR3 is TGTGCCACCCCAGCAGGACAGGGTCAAGAAAAACTGTTTTTT. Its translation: CATPAGQGQEKLFF.

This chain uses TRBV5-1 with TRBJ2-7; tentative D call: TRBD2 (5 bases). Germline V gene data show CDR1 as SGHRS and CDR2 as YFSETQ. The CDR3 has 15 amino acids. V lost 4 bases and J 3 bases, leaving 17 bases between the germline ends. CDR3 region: CASSPTGGPNYEQYF. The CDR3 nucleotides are TGCGCCAGCAGCCCTACTGGAGGCCCGAACTACGAGCAGTACTTC.

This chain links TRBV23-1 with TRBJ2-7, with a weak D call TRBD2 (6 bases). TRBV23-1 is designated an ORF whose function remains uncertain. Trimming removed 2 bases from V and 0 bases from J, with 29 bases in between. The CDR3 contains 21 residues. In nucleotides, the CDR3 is TGCGCCAGCAGTCAAATCGTCGCTGCAGCGGGCGCCAATACTAGCTCCTACGAGCAGTACGTC. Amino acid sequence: CASSQIVAAAGANTSSYEQYV.

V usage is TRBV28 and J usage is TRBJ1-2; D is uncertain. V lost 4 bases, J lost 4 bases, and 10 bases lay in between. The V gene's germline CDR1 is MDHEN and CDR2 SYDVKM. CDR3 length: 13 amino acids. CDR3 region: CASSSPIPYGYTF. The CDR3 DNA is TGTGCCAGCAGTTCCCCGATACCCTATGGCTACACCTTC.

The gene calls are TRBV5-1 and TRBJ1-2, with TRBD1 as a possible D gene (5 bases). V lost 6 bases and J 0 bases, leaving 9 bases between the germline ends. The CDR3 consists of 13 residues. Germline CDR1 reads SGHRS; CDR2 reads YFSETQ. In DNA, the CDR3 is TGCGCCAGCACGGCAGGGTCTAACTATGGCTACACCTTC. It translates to CASTAGSNYGYTF.

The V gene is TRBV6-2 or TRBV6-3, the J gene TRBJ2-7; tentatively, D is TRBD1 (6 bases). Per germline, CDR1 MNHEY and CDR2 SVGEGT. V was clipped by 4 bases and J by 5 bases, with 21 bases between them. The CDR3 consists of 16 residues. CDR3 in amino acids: CASSSLPLPQGDEQYF. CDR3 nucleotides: TGTGCCAGCAGTTCGCTTCCACTACCACAGGGAGACGAGCAGTACTTC.

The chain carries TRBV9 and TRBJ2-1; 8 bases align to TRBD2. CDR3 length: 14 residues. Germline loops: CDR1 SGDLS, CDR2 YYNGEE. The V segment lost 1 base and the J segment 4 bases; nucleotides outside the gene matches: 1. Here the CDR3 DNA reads TGTGCCAGCAGCGTAACTAGCGGATACAATGAGCAGTTCTTC. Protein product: CASSVTSGYNEQFF.

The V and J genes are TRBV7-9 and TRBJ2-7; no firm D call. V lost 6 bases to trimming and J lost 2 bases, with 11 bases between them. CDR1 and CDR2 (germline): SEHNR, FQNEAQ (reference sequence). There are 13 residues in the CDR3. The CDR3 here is CASSPCTAYEQYV. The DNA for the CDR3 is TGTGCCAGCAGTCCGTGCACCGCCTACGAGCAGTACGTC.

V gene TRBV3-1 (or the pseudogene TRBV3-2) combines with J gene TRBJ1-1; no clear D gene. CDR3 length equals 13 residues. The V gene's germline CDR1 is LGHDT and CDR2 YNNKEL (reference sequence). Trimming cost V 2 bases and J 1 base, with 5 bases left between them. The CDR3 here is CASSQSANTEAFF. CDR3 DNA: TGTGCCAGCAGCCAATCTGCGAACACTGAAGCTTTCTTT.

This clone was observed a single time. The CDR3 loop is CASSFESNQPQHF. As DNA, the CDR3 is TGTGCCAGCAGTTTTGAGAGCAATCAGCCCCAGCATTTT. The chain combines TRBV12-3 or TRBV12-4 with TRBJ1-5; D is unclear. The ends were cut back, 3 bases at V and 1 base at J, with 4 bases in the middle. The CDR3 contains 13 residues.

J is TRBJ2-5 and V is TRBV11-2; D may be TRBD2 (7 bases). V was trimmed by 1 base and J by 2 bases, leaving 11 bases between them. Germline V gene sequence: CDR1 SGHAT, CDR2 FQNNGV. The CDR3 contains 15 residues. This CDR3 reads CASSLVGGDQETQYF. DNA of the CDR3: TGTGCCAGCAGCTTAGTAGGGGGGGATCAAGAGACCCAGTACTTC. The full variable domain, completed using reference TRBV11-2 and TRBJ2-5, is EAGVAQSPRYKIIEKRQSVAFWCNPISGHATLYWYQQILGQGPKLLIQFQNNGVVDDSQLPKDRFSAERLKGVDSTLKIQPAKLEDSAVYLCASSLVGGDQETQYFGPGTRLLVL.

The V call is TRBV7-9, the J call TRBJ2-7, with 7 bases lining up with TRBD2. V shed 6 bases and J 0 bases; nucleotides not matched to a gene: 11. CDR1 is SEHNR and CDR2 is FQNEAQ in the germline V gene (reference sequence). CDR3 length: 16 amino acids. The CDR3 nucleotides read TGTGCCAGCAGGCCCCGCGGACTAGGGAGCTCCTACGAGCAGTACTTC. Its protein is CASRPRGLGSSYEQYF. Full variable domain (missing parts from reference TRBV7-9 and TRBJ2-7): DTGVSQNPRHKITKRGQNVTFRCDPISEHNRLYWYRQTLGQGPEFLTYFQNEAQLEKSRLLSDRFSAERPKGSFSTLEIQRTEQGDSAMYLCASRPRGLGSSYEQYFGPGTRLTVT.

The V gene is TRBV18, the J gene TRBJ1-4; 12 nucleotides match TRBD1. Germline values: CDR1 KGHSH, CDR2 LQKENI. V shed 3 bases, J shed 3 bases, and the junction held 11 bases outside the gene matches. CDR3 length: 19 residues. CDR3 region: CASSPGRDRGLSSNEKLFF. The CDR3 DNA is TGTGCCAGCTCACCCGGCCGGGACAGGGGGCTGTCGTCTAATGAAAAACTGTTTTTT.

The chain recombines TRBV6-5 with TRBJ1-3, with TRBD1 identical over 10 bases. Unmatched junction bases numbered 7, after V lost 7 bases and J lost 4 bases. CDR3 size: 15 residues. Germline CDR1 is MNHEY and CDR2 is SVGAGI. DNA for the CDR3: TGTGCCAGCACCAGACAGGGGGCAGGAGGAAACACCATATATTTT. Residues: CASTRQGAGGNTIYF.

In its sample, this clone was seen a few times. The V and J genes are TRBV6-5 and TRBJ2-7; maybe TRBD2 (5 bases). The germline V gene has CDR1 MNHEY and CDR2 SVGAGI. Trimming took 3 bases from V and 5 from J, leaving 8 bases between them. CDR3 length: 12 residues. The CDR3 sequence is CASSYRGHEQYF. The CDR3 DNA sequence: TGTGCCAGCAGTTATCGAGGGCACGAGCAGTACTTC.

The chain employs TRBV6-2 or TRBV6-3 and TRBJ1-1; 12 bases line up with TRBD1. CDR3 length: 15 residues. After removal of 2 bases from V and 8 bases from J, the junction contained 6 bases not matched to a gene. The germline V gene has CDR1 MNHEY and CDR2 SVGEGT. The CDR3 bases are TGTGCCAGCAGTTACCTTGGGACAGGGGGCTCGGAAGCTTTCTTT. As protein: CASSYLGTGGSEAFF.

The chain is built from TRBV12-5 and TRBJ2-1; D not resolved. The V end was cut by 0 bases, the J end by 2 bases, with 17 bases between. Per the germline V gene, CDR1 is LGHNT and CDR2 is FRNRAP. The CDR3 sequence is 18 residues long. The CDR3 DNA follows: TGTGCTAGTGGTTTGGTACCCCTGGGCGGCGGCACCTACAATGAGCAGTTCTTC. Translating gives CASGLVPLGGGTYNEQFF.

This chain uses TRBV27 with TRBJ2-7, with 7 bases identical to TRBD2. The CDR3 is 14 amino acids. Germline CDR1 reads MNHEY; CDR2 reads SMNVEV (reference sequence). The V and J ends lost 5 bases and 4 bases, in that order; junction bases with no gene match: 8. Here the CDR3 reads CASSPLGGVYEQYF. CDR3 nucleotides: TGTGCCAGCAGTCCCCTTGGGGGGGTTTACGAGCAGTACTTC.

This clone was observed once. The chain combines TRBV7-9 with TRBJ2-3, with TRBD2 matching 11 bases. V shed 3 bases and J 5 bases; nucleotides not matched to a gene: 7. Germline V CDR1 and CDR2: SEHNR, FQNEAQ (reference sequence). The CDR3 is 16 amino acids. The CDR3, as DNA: TGTGCCAGCAGCTTCCGACTAGCGGGGTGGGGAGATACGCAGTATTTT. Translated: CASSFRLAGWGDTQYF.

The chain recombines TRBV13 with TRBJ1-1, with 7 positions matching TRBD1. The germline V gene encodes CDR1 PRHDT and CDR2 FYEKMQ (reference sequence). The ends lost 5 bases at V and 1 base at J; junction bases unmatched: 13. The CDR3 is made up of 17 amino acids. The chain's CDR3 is CASSPRGGAYGNTEAFF. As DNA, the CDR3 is TGTGCCAGCAGCCCTAGAGGGGGCGCTTATGGGAACACTGAAGCTTTCTTT.

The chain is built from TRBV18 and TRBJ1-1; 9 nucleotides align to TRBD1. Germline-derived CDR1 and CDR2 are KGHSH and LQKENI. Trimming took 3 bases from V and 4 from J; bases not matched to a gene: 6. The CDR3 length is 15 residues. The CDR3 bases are TGTGCCAGCTCACCCACAGGGGGCCGTTCCACTGAAGCTTTCTTT. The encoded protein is CASSPTGGRSTEAFF.

CDR3 coding DNA: TGTGCCAGCAGTTTCGGTATTGGGTTCACTGAAGCTTTCTTT. Protein sequence: CASSFGIGFTEAFF. This chain connects TRBV27 to TRBJ1-1; D call uncertain. The CDR3 has 14 amino acids. From germline, CDR1 is MNHEY and CDR2 SMNVEV (reference sequence). V was cut by 3 bases and J by 4 bases, with 12 bases left in between.

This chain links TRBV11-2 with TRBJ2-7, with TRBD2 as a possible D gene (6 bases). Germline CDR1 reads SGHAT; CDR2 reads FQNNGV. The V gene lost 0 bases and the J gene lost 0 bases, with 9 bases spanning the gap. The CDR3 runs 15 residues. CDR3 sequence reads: CASSLESGPSYEQYV. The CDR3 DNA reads TGTGCCAGCAGCTTAGAGAGCGGGCCCTCCTACGAGCAGTACGTC.

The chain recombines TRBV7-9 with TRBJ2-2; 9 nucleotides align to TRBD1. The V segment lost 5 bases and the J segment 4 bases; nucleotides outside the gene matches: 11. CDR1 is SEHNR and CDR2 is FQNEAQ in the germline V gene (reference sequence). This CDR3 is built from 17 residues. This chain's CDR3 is CASSRKPGTGPTGELFF. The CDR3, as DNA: TGTGCCAGCAGCAGAAAGCCGGGGACAGGGCCCACCGGGGAGCTGTTTTTT.